A single count supports the clone carrying this T cell receptor beta chain. Produced via immunoSEQ multiplex PCR; TCRdb's table is partial and in-frame only. The sample has tens of thousands of clones, roughly 94% seen once. The sample originates from a study of cytomegalovirus exposure and HLA in healthy donors. Trimming at V came to 1 base and at J to 8 bases, leaving 5 bases not matched to a gene. Per germline, CDR1 MGHRA and CDR2 YSYEKL. The CDR3 is 15 residues long. Input material: PBMCs. The chain couples TRBV4-1 to TRBJ2-1; TRBD1 agrees at 10 bases. This receptor was obtained from a woman under 30 in good health and CMV-seronegative. CDR3 residues: CASSQGQGAGDEQFF. CDR3 nucleotides: TGCGCCAGCAGCCAAGGACAGGGGGCGGGCGATGAGCAGTTCTTC.